The sequence of this TCR beta chain was determined in a study of blood T cell repertoires in COVID-19. At the level of the study: COVID-19 samples collected from the United States, Italy and Spain covered acute and convalescent phases. T cells, B-cell-depleted T cells, or PBMCs provided the cDNA or gDNA that served as material.

This clone was observed once. In the study's own analysis: Quantification of nucleated cells was approximated via reference gene primer amplification. The repertoire was sequenced with immunoSEQ multiplex PCR; TCRdb's copy has only in-frame clones and lacks some. Clonal size and the V and J genes are those of that table, whereas D and trimming came from the DNA. In the table there are 63,000 or so clones, about 88% of which are singletons. V was clipped by 5 bases and J by 0 bases; unmatched bases: 7. Germline CDR1 SGHTA, CDR2 FQGNSA. The CDR3 has 16 amino acids. This clonotype was obtained from a man between 65 and 85 years old with active COVID-19. Sequences were obtained from peripheral blood. The rearrangement uses TRBV7-2 and TRBJ2-7, with 10 bases aligning to TRBD2. CDR3 in DNA: TGTGCCAGCAGCCCCCAACTAGCGGGACGCTCCTACGAGCAGTACTTC. It codes for CASSPQLAGRSYEQYF.